The sequence of this T cell receptor (beta chain) was determined in a study of memory CD4+ T cells and cytomegalovirus serostatus (dated by TCRdb to between 2017 and 2020). For the study in its entirety: The cohort comprised around 35 healthy Belgian adults, 9 CMV seropositive and 24 CMV seronegative. CD4+ memory TCRbeta repertoires of a Belgian cohort with known cytomegalovirus serostatus were sequenced in order to replicate a published TCR-based CMV serostatus classifier. The research as a whole found: Results were interpreted as suggesting that the CMV-associated TCR signature is largely present in the CD4+ memory repertoire. Unlike the original study, which covered naive and memory CD4+ and CD8+ populations, the Belgian study sequenced only CD4+CD45RO+ memory cells. For predicting CMV serostatus, the median bootstrapped AUC was 0.95 using the original framework and almost 0.93 using a US-trained random forest. A median bootstrapped AUC of 0.95 with a 95% CI of 0.76-1.00 was achieved on the Belgian cohort by the original-framework classifier. Of 164 previously reported CMV-associated TCRbeta sequences, over 65 appeared in the CD4+ memory repertoires, each in one to five individuals.

The Quick-DNA Microprep Kit was used to extract genomic DNA from the sorted cells. Amplification of TCRbeta DNA was done with the immunoSEQ hsTCRbeta kit, following the protocol from the manufacturer. An Illumina MiSeq instrument was used to sequence the TCRbeta libraries. The study's processing was this. Following removal of out-of-frame sequences, about 2,200,000 distinct TCRbeta sequences were retained, with an average of roughly 70,000 per individual. Two values were used to score each individual: the count of under 200 previously reported CMV-associated TCRbeta sequences and the total count of productive distinct TCRbeta sequences. A beta-binomial model was reimplemented in Python, and random forests from scikit-learn, run with default parameters, were trained on data from the US cohort. Classifier performance on the Belgian cohort was reported as the median AUC with percentile confidence intervals calculated over 10,000 bootstrap iterations. Entries here come from immuneACCESS through TCRdb and include only in-frame sequences with V and J called. Some clones fail to appear in such tables; in the studies checked, an unresolved V gene covers under half of the shortfall, and the cause of the remainder is unknown. That table furnishes V, J and clone size, whereas the DNA furnished D and trimming. The sample table contains approximately 45,000 clones; only one count was recorded for about four fifths of them. The leading ten clones occupy roughly 1.1% of the sample.

Trimming takes 2 bases off V and 5 bases off J; junction bases not matched to a gene: 14. CDR1 and CDR2 are read off the germline V gene (reference sequence) as GTSNPN and SVGIG. The CDR3 starts with the cysteine, ends with the phenylalanine, and has 17 residues. Only CDR3 DNA is held: 51 bases, read in frame from base 1. A FACSAria II was used to sort memory CD4+ T cells, defined as single viable CD3+CD4+CD8-CD45RO+ cells. CMV serostatus was determined using a Roche Elecsys assay that detects serum IgG against CMV pp150, pp28, p38 and p52. After thawing, total CD4+ T cells were enriched by positive selection with CD4 magnetic microbeads. The samples came from a different study that was designed specifically to examine the CD4+ T cell memory repertoire. Peripheral blood mononuclear cells were isolated and cryopreserved according to standard operating procedures, and serum was kept at -80 degrees C. The staining relied on CD3-PerCP (BW264/56), CD4-APC (RPA-T4), CD45RO-PE (UCHT1) and CD8-Pacific Orange (3B5) antibodies, and Sytox blue was used to exclude non-viable cells.

With regard to this clone: Its antigen target is currently unknown. Base qualities are missing; no much larger clone stands one base away.

The V and J segments used are TRBV30 and TRBJ2-5, and 10 junctional nucleotides match TRBD2. The TCR comes from an adult in good health and CMV-seronegative. The sequencing input was memory CD4+ T cells from blood. The sequence in DNA is TGTGCCTGGAGTTCTATAGCGGGAGGTCGGGGCGGGGAGACCCAGTACTTC. This is translated as CAWSSIAGGRGGETQYF. Beyond the CDR3, the reference TRBV30 and TRBJ2-5 genes provide the residues; the full variable domain reads: SQTIHQWPATLVQPVGSPLSLECTVEGTSNPNLYWYRQAAGRGLQLLFYSVGIGQISSEVPQNLSASRPQDRQFILSSKKLLLSDSGFYLCAWSSIAGGRGGETQYFGPGTRLLVL.